These T cell receptor beta chains were read from a single sample in a study of T cells after yellow fever vaccination. TCRdb itself ran the 5' RACE reads through MiXCR, one entry per CDR3 protein. Altogether 450,000 to 650,000 distinct CDR3 sequences are present, roughly 14% being singletons, with the ten largest covering about 14%. This sample comprised PBMCs, obtained on the day of the yellow fever booster vaccination. These receptors were obtained from a man between 25 and 39 years old who received the YFV17D yellow fever vaccine. Both conserved end residues are part of each CDR3. The D gene is left open where the match is weak. Expanded clones get a size class; other rows say once, few or many, or leave the size out.

cdr3_nt cdr3_aa j_call v_call clone_size d_call cdr3_length
TGCAGTGCTTTTGGAAGCTATGGCTACACCTTC CSAFGSYGYTF TRBJ1-2 TRBV20-1 few NA 11
TGTGCCAGCCTCTCAGGCGGGAAGGCCTACGAGCAGTACTTC CASLSGGKAYEQYF TRBJ2-7 TRBV6-2/TRBV6-3 few NA 14
TGTGCCAGCTCACGTAACGGATTGGAGACCCAGTACTTC CASSRNGLETQYF TRBJ2-5 TRBV18 NA NA 13
TGTGCCAGCTCACCGCCCGGTGTGGATACGCAGTATTTT CASSPPGVDTQYF TRBJ2-3 TRBV18 many NA 13
TGTGCCAGCAGCTTATCCCAGGGAAGCACAGATACGCAGTATTTT CASSLSQGSTDTQYF TRBJ2-3 TRBV7-2 NA NA 15
TGTGCCAGCAGCTTCCGTGGGGAGGCTTTCTTT CASSFRGEAFF TRBJ1-1 TRBV5-4 NA NA 11
TGCGCCAGCAGCGCTGGGACTTCCCAAGAGACCCAGTACTTC CASSAGTSQETQYF TRBJ2-5 TRBV5-1 few NA 14
TGTGCCAGCAGTGGAGCGGCCTACAATGAGCAGTTCTTC CASSGAAYNEQFF TRBJ2-1 TRBV2 NA NA 13
TGTGCCAGCAGCTTAGGGACGGGAACTACCAAAAACATTCAGTACTTC CASSLGTGTTKNIQYF TRBJ2-4 TRBV7-2 many NA 16
TGCAGTGCTAGAGATGCTAGCGGGCGACCCTTTACCGGGGAGCTGTTTTTT CSARDASGRPFTGELFF TRBJ2-2 TRBV20-1 NA TRBD2 17
TGTGCCATCAGAGAGGGGGCTTCTGGAAACACCATATATTTT CAIREGASGNTIYF TRBJ1-3 TRBV10-3 NA TRBD1 14
TGCAGTGCTAGAGATCTAAGGACTAGGTCCGGTCTGGATACGCAGTATTTT CSARDLRTRSGLDTQYF TRBJ2-3 TRBV20-1 few TRBD2 17
TGCGCCAGCACAGGGGGCAGAGATACGCAGTATTTT CASTGGRDTQYF TRBJ2-3 TRBV5-1 few TRBD1 12
TGTGCCAGTAGTCAACTGGGACAGTTTAGCACAGATACGCAGTATTTT CASSQLGQFSTDTQYF TRBJ2-3 TRBV19 NA TRBD1 16
TGTGCCAGCAGTTACTCGAGTCAGAAAGAGACCCAGTACTTC CASSYSSQKETQYF TRBJ2-5 TRBV6-5 few NA 14
TGTGCCACCAGCAGAGATAGAGGGGCAGCTCGATTGGGAACGGAAGCTTTCTTT CATSRDRGAARLGTEAFF TRBJ1-1 TRBV15 NA NA 18
TGTGCCAGTAGTATAGACCTGGACACCTATGGCTACACCTTC CASSIDLDTYGYTF TRBJ1-2 TRBV19 many NA 14
TGTGCCAGCAGCTTGTGGACTAGCGGTAACAATGAGCAGTTCTTC CASSLWTSGNNEQFF TRBJ2-1 TRBV5-4 NA TRBD2 15
TGTGCCACCAGTGACCCTACGGCCGGGAGGGTAGATACGCAGTATTTT CATSDPTAGRVDTQYF TRBJ2-3 TRBV24-1 few TRBD2 16
TGTGCCAGCAGCATCGGGACAGTCGATGGCTACACCTTC CASSIGTVDGYTF TRBJ1-2 TRBV7-2 NA TRBD1 13
TGCAGTGCTAGAGTGGGGAGTGTTGAGCAGTTCTTC CSARVGSVEQFF TRBJ2-1 TRBV20-1 NA NA 12
TGCAGTGCTAGAGGCGGGCCTCCCTACGAGCAGTACTTC CSARGGPPYEQYF TRBJ2-7 TRBV20-1 many NA 13
TGCGCCAGCAGCGCTAGCGCCTCTAGCACAGATACGCAGTATTTT CASSASASSTDTQYF TRBJ2-3 TRBV5-1 few NA 15
TGTGCCAGCCAAGGAACGAGTATTCCCTACGAGCAGTACTTC CASQGTSIPYEQYF TRBJ2-7 TRBV7-2 NA NA 14
TGTGCCATCAGTGAGTTAATCCGGCGGAACAATTACTACGAGCAGTACTTC CAISELIRRNNYYEQYF TRBJ2-7 TRBV10-3 NA NA 17
TGTGCCAGCAGCAGTGACAGGGACCAGCCCCAGCATTTT CASSSDRDQPQHF TRBJ1-5 TRBV6-2/TRBV6-3 many TRBD1 13
TGTGCCAGCAGCTGGACCCGACAGGCTACGTCCTACAATGAGCAGTTCTTC CASSWTRQATSYNEQFF TRBJ2-1 TRBV6-1 few NA 17
TGTGCCAGCAGCTTAGCAGGTTGGCAGCCCCAGCATTTT CASSLAGWQPQHF TRBJ1-5 TRBV7-9 few NA 13
TGTGCCAGCAGCTTAACTACAGGGGGCTATGGCTACACCTTC CASSLTTGGYGYTF TRBJ1-2 TRBV7-2 few TRBD1 14
TGCAGCGTTGGCTCTAGCGGCTCCCTCCCCATGGACGAGCAGTACTTC CSVGSSGSLPMDEQYF TRBJ2-7 TRBV29-1 NA TRBD2 16
TGTGCCAGCAGTTACTGGGGGGGGCGGGAGCGGACAGATACGCAGTATTTT CASSYWGGRERTDTQYF TRBJ2-3 TRBV6-5 few NA 17
TGTGCCAGCCGGTTAGGATATACGCAGTATTTT CASRLGYTQYF TRBJ2-3 TRBV6-2/TRBV6-3 NA NA 11
TGTGCCAGCAGCTTAGACTCCCTGGCCGAGCAGTTCTTC CASSLDSLAEQFF TRBJ2-1 TRBV7-2 NA NA 13
TGCAGTGCTAGTGACGGACAGGCTTTGGATGGCTACACCTTC CSASDGQALDGYTF TRBJ1-2 TRBV20-1 many TRBD1 14
TGTGCCAGCTCACCAGCTATAAACAGGGGACAAAAAACCCCCTACGAGCAGTACTTC CASSPAINRGQKTPYEQYF TRBJ2-7 TRBV18 many TRBD1 19
TGTGCCAGCAGCTTAGCGCCGGGAGCCGGCTACGAGCAGTACTTC CASSLAPGAGYEQYF TRBJ2-7 TRBV7-2 many NA 15
TGTGCCAGTAGTGACCGGAGGAATGGCTACACCTTC CASSDRRNGYTF TRBJ1-2 TRBV19 NA NA 12
TGTGCCATCAGTGCCAGGACGGCCGGAGGCGCCGGGGAGCTGTTTTTT CAISARTAGGAGELFF TRBJ2-2 TRBV10-3 NA NA 16
TGTGCCAGCAGTAGGGCGGGGGGGGGCTACGAGCAGTACTTC CASSRAGGGYEQYF TRBJ2-7 TRBV28 NA TRBD2 14
TGTGCCAGCAGCCAGGAGGGGCCCAGGGGTAATTCACCCCTCCACTTT CASSQEGPRGNSPLHF TRBJ1-6 TRBV3-1 NA NA 16
TGTGCCAGCAGCTTGGGACAGGGGCCTTCTAACACTGAAGCTTTCTTT CASSLGQGPSNTEAFF TRBJ1-1 TRBV5-5 few TRBD1 16
TGTGCCAGCAGCTTAGATTTTGGAACTGAAGCTTTCTTT CASSLDFGTEAFF TRBJ1-1 TRBV7-2 few NA 13
TGTGCCAGCTCACACGGGACTATTCAAGAGACCCAGTACTTC CASSHGTIQETQYF TRBJ2-5 TRBV18 few TRBD2 14
TGTGCCACCAGGGGACTAGCGGGAGAGAATGAGCAGTTCTTC CATRGLAGENEQFF TRBJ2-1 TRBV24-1 few TRBD2 14
TGCAGTGCTAGAGACCCACAAAGGGTTCGGAGCGGGAGCCAAGAGACCCAGTACTTC CSARDPQRVRSGSQETQYF TRBJ2-5 TRBV20-1 NA TRBD2 19
TGTGCCAGTAGTATAGGCCCCTTCTCCTACGAGCAGTACTTC CASSIGPFSYEQYF TRBJ2-7 TRBV19 NA NA 14
TGCGCCAGCAGCGCCGGGACAGGGATGAACACTGAAGCTTTCTTT CASSAGTGMNTEAFF TRBJ1-1 TRBV5-1 NA TRBD1 15